This T cell receptor beta chain was observed in a study of identical twins. Whole-study findings and limits: Conclusions leaned on cross-sectional statistical analysis and did not track the same donors over time. An excess of low generation probability was shown by twin-shared out-of-frame alpha sequences. Models underestimated out-of-frame TCR alpha sharing in monozygotic twins.

TCRdb reprocessed the 5' RACE reads via MiXCR and lists one record per CDR3 protein. This repertoire shows about 690,000 distinct CDR3 sequences, 5.5% to 7.5% found once; its top ten account for 1.5% to 2%. The length of the CDR3 is 16 residues. CDR1 KGHDR and CDR2 SFDVKD come from the germline V gene. The V end was cut by 0 bases, the J end by 3 bases, with 11 bases between. This clonotype was found many times. What it recognizes is unknown. Sequencing was done on a sample of naive T cells sorted from blood. The V call is TRBV24-1, the J call TRBJ2-1, with D unresolved. The source of this sequence is a man between 18 and 35 years old in good health. The chain's CDR3 is CATSDLQTGHYNEQFF. CDR3 nucleotides: TGTGCCACCAGTGATTTGCAGACGGGCCACTACAATGAGCAGTTCTTC.